This T cell receptor beta chain came from a study of response to subunit inactivated influenza vaccine. Points from the study as a whole: It was suggested by the authors that few new T cells are recruited by each seasonal influenza vaccination.

This clonotype was seen at least ten times. Its specificity is unknown. Between the trimmed V and J ends, which lost 5 bases and 8 bases, there was a span of 13 bases. CDR1 is SGHTA, CDR2 FQGNSA, per germline. The CDR3 is 13 residues long. Each CDR3 protein gets one entry after TCRdb re-called the RT-PCR reads with MiXCR. The repertoire includes 490,000 or so distinct CDR3 sequences, 7.6% of them detected once, and 13% sits in the top ten. The TCR was taken from a man between 45 and 75 years old who received an inactivated influenza vaccine. This chain links TRBV7-2 with TRBJ2-1, with D perhaps TRBD1 or TRBD2 (5 bases each). The starting material was PBMCs from blood, obtained 23 to 25 months after vaccination. This CDR3 is CASSPGRKYEQFF. Here the CDR3 DNA reads TGTGCCAGCAGCCCGGGACGTAAGTATGAGCAGTTCTTC.